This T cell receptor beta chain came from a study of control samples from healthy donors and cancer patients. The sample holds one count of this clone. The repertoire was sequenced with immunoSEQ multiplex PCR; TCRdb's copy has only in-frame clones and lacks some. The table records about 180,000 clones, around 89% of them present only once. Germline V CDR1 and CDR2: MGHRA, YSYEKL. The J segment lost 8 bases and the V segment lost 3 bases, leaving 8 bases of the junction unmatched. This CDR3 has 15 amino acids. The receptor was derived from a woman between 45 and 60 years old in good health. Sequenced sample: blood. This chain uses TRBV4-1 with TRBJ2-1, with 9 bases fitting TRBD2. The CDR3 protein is CASSQLAGGPDEQFF. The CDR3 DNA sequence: TGCGCCAGCAGCCAGCTGGCGGGAGGGCCGGATGAGCAGTTCTTC.